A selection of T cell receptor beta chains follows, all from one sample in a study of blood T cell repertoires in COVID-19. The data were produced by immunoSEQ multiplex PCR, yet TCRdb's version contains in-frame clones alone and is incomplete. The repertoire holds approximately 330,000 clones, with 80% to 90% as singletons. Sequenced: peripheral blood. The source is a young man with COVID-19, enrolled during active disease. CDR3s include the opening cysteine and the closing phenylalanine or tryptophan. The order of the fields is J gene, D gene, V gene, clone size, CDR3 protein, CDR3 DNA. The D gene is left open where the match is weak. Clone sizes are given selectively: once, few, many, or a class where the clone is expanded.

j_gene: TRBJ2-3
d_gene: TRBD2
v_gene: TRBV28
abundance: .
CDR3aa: CASSSGERGAADTQYF
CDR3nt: TGTGCCAGCAGTTCAGGGGAGCGGGGGGCAGCGGATACGCAGTATTTT

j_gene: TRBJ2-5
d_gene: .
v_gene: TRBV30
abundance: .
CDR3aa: CAWSVMWQTQYF
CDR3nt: TGTGCCTGGAGTGTAATGTGGCAGACCCAGTACTTC

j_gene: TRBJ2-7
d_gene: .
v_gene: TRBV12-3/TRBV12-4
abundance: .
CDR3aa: CASSFSVYEQYF
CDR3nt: TGTGCCAGCAGTTTTTCAGTTTACGAGCAGTACTTC

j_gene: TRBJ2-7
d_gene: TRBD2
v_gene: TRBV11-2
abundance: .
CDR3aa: CASSLTAGGQYEQYF
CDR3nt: TGTGCCAGCAGCTTGACGGCGGGAGGTCAGTACGAGCAGTACTTC

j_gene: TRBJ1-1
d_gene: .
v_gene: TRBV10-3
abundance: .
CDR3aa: CAISGGPVNTEAFF
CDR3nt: TGTGCCATCAGCGGGGGGCCAGTGAACACTGAAGCTTTCTTT

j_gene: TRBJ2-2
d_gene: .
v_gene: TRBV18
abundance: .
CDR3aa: CASSPGAATGELFF
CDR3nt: TGTGCCAGCTCACCAGGGGCCGCCACCGGGGAGCTGTTTTTT

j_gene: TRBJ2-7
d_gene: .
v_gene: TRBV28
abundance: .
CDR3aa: CASSGVTRGYEQYF
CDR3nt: TGTGCCAGCAGTGGCGTGACCCGAGGCTACGAGCAGTACTTC

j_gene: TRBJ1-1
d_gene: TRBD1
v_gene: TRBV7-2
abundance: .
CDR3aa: CASSYDRGSTEAFF
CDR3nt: TGTGCCAGCAGTTACGACAGGGGCTCCACTGAAGCTTTCTTT

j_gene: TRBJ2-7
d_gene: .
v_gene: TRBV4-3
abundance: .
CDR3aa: CASSAGGGAYEQYF
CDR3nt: TGCGCCAGCAGTGCGGGCGGAGGAGCCTACGAGCAGTACTTC

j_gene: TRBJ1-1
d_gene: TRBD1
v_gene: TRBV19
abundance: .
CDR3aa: CASSIQDRDTEAFF
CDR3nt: TGTGCCAGTAGTATCCAGGACAGGGACACTGAAGCTTTCTTT

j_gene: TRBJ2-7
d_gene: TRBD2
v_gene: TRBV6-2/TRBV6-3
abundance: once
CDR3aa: CASSYSRRLAGSRYEQYF
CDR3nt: TGTGCCAGCAGTTACTCACGCAGACTAGCGGGATCGAGGTACGAGCAGTACTTC

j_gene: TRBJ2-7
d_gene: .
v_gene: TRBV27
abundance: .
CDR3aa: CASSLREGGYEQYF
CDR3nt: TGTGCCAGCAGTTTAAGGGAAGGGGGTTACGAGCAGTACTTC

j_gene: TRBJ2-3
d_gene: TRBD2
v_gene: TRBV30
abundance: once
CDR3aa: CAWSRASGSGVAQYF
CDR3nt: TGTGCCTGGAGTCGGGCTAGCGGGAGTGGGGTGGCGCAGTATTTT

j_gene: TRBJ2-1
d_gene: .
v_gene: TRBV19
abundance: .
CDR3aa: CASSIRPSYNEQFF
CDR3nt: TGTGCCAGTAGTATCCGTCCCAGCTACAATGAGCAGTTCTTC

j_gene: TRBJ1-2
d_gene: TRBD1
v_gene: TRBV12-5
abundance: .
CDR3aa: CASGLGTGGSYTF
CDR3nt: TGTGCTAGTGGTTTGGGGACAGGGGGGAGCTACACCTTC

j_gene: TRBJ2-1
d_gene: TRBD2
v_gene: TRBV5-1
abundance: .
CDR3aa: CASSLGEGSYNEQFF
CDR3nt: TGCGCCAGCAGCTTGGGGGAGGGCTCCTACAATGAGCAGTTCTTC

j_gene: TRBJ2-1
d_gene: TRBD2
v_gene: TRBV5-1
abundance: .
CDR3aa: CASSLLAGSNNEQFF
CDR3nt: TGCGCCAGCAGCCTTCTAGCGGGATCTAACAATGAGCAGTTCTTC

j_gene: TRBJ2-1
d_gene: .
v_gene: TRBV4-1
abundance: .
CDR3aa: CASSRANSGSQGEQFF
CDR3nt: TGCGCCAGCAGCCGAGCAAATAGCGGCAGTCAAGGAGAGCAGTTCTTC

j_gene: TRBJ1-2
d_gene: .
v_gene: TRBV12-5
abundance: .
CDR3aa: CASGLGQRGGYTF
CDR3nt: TGTGCTAGTGGTTTGGGACAGCGGGGTGGCTACACCTTC

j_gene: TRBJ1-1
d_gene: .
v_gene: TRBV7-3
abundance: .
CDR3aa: CASSLGNTNTEAFF
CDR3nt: TGTGCCAGCAGCTTAGGCAACACGAACACTGAAGCTTTCTTT

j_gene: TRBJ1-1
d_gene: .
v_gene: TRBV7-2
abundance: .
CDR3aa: CASSPLLNTEAFF
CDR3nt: TGTGCCAGCAGCCCCCTCCTGAACACTGAAGCTTTCTTT

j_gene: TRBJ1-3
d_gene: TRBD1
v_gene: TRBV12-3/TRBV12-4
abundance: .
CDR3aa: CASILTGGNTIYF
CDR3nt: TGTGCCAGCATCCTGACAGGGGGAAACACCATATATTTT

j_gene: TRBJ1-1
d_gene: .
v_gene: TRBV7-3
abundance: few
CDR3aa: CASSPGPNTEAFF
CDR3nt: TGTGCCAGCAGCCCAGGTCCGAACACTGAAGCTTTCTTT

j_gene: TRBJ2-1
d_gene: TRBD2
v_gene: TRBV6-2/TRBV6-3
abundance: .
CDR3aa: CASGQRPTGLAGENRYYNEQFF
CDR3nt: TGTGCCAGCGGCCAGCGGCCCACCGGACTAGCGGGAGAGAATCGATACTACAATGAGCAGTTCTTC

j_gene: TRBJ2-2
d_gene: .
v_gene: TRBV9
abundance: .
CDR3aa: CASSPRRETPGELFF
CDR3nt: TGTGCCAGCAGCCCCCGCCGGGAAACACCCGGGGAGCTGTTTTTT

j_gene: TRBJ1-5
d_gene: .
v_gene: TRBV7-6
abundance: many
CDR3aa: CASSLDQGNSNQPQHF
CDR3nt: TGTGCCAGCAGCTTAGATCAGGGAAATAGCAATCAGCCCCAGCATTTT

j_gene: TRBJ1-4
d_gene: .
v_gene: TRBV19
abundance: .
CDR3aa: CASRGQLNEKLFF
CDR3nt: TGTGCCAGTAGAGGACAGCTAAATGAAAAACTGTTTTTT

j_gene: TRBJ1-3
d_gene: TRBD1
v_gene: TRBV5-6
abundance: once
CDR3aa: CASSTGAAGNTIYF
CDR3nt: TGTGCCAGCAGCACAGGGGCAGCTGGAAACACCATATATTTT

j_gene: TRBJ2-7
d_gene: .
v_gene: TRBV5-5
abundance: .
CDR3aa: CASSLRTRYEQYF
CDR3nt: TGTGCCAGCAGCTTGAGGACTCGCTACGAGCAGTACTTC

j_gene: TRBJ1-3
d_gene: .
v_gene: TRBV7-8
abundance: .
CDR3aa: CASSLGGYSGNTIYF
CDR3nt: TGTGCCAGCAGCTTAGGCGGATACTCTGGAAACACCATATATTTT

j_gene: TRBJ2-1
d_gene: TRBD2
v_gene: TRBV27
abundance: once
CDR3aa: CASSNDLAGVYNEQFF
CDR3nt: TGTGCCAGCAGCAACGATCTAGCGGGGGTTTACAATGAGCAGTTCTTC

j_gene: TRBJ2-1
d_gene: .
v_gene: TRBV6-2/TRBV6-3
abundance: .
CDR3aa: CASSYGALTNEQFF
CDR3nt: TGTGCCAGCAGTTACGGGGCCCTAACCAATGAGCAGTTCTTC

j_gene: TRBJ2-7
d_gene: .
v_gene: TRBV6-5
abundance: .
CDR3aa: CASSFVGSSREQYF
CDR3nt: TGTGCCAGCAGTTTTGTCGGGAGCAGTCGCGAGCAGTACTTC

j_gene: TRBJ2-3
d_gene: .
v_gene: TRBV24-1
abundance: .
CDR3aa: CATSDPRGLSGDTQYF
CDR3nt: TGTGCCACCAGTGATCCCCGGGGACTTTCGGGAGATACGCAGTATTTT

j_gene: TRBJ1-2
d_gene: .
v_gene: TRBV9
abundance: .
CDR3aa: CASSVGAGDLNYGYTF
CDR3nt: TGTGCCAGCAGCGTGGGGGCGGGAGATCTAAACTATGGCTACACCTTC

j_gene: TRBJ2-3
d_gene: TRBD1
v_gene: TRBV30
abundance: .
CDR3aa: CAWSAGTGATDTQYF
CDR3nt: TGTGCCTGGAGTGCCGGGACAGGGGCGACAGATACGCAGTATTTT

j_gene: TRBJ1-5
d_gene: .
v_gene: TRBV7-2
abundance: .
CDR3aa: CASSRRRDLGNQPQHF
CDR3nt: TGTGCCAGCAGCCGCCGGAGGGACTTAGGGAATCAGCCCCAGCATTTT

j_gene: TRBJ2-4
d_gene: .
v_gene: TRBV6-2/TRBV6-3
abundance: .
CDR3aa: CASSQQRGLTKNIQCF
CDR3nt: TGTGCCAGCAGCCAGCAGCGAGGGCTAACCAAAAACATTCAGTGCTTC

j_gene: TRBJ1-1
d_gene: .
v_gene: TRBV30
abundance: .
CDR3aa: CAWSITDTEAFF
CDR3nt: TGTGCCTGGAGTATAACAGACACTGAAGCTTTCTTT

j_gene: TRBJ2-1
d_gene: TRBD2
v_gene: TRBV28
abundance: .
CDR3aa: CASSFLLPERGGYNEQFF
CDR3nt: TGTGCCAGCAGTTTCCTCCTCCCGGAGCGGGGGGGGTACAATGAGCAGTTCTTC

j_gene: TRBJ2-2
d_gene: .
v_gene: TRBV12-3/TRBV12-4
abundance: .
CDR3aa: CASSRGVGELFF
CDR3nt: TGTGCCAGCAGTCGCGGGGTCGGGGAGCTGTTTTTT

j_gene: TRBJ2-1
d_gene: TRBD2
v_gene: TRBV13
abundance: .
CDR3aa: CASSLYKIREESNEQFF
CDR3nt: TGTGCCAGCAGCTTATATAAGATCCGGGAGGAGTCCAATGAGCAGTTCTTC

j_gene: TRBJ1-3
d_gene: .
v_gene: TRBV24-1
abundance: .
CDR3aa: CATSVGSGGNTIYF
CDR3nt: TGTGCCACCAGTGTCGGTTCGGGTGGAAACACCATATATTTT

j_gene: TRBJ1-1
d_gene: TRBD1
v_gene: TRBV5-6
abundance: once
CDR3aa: CASSAYRDSGWNGEAFF
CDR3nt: TGTGCCAGCAGCGCATACCGGGACAGCGGATGGAACGGTGAAGCTTTCTTT

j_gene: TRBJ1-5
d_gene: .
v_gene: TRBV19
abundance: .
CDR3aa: CASSIIAGIRHF
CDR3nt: TGTGCCAGTAGTATTATCGCAGGGATCCGGCATTTT

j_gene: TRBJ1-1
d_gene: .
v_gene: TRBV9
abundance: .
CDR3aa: CASSAQGTDLTEAFF
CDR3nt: TGTGCCAGCAGCGCCCAGGGGACGGATCTCACTGAAGCTTTCTTT

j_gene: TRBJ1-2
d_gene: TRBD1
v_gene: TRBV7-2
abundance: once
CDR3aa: CASRSGTGGFNYGYTF
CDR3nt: TGTGCCAGCAGATCCGGGACAGGGGGTTTTAACTATGGCTACACCTTC

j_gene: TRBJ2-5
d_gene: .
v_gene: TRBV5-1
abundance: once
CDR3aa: CASSLGAQGRLETQYF
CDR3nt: TGCGCCAGCAGCTTGGGGGCTCAGGGGCGGCTGGAGACCCAGTACTTC